Listed below are T cell receptor beta chains from one sample, sequenced in a study of cytomegalovirus exposure and HLA in healthy donors. Assay used: immunoSEQ multiplex PCR; TCRdb lists only in-frame clones, some missing. The data hold 150,000 to 200,000 clones, with 87% observed a single time. The sequencing input was PBMCs. The receptors come from a girl under three years old in good health and CMV-seronegative. The CDR3 runs from the conserved cysteine through the conserved F or W. D genes are given only for firm matches. Clone size, where shown, is once, few, many, or a class for clones that have expanded.

TRBV2	NA	TRBJ2-6	NA	TGTGCCAGCCTCCCCTCTGGGGCCAACGTCCTGACTTTC	CASLPSGANVLTF
TRBV4-1	TRBD2	TRBJ2-5	NA	TGCGCCAGCAGCCATAAACTAGCGGGGGCGATAAAGACCCAGTACTTC	CASSHKLAGAIKTQYF
TRBV5-1	TRBD1	TRBJ1-4	NA	TGCGCCAGCAGCCTGGACAGGGGCGAAAAACTGTTTTTT	CASSLDRGEKLFF
TRBV6-6	NA	TRBJ1-3	NA	TGTGCCAGCAGCTACTCTGGAAACACCATATATTTT	CASSYSGNTIYF
TRBV19	NA	TRBJ1-5	NA	TGTGCCAGTAGTAGAACAGGTACCAATCAGCCCCAGCATTTT	CASSRTGTNQPQHF
TRBV6-5	NA	TRBJ2-1	NA	TGTGCCAGCAGTTACCGGGGAACCCCCTCCTACAATGAGCAGTTCTTC	CASSYRGTPSYNEQFF
TRBV15	NA	TRBJ1-2	NA	TGTGCCACCAGCAGAGATCCCGGCCAGGGTTATGGCTACACCTTC	CATSRDPGQGYGYTF
TRBV27	TRBD1	TRBJ2-7	NA	TGTGCCAGCAGTTTTATGCGGGGACAGGGCCCCTACGAGCAGTACTTC	CASSFMRGQGPYEQYF
TRBV5-1	NA	TRBJ2-7	NA	TGCGCCAGCAGCCCGCTATCTTCCTACGAGCAGTACTTC	CASSPLSSYEQYF
TRBV6-5	TRBD2	TRBJ2-3	NA	TGTGCCAGCAGAAGCGGGAGGGCTGGAGATACGCAGTATTTT	CASRSGRAGDTQYF
TRBV9	TRBD1	TRBJ1-1	NA	TGTGCCAGCAGCTTAAAAACAGGGGGCGCGGGTACTGAAGCTTTCTTT	CASSLKTGGAGTEAFF
TRBV6-1	NA	TRBJ1-2	NA	TGTGCCAGCGGGCCCGGGATAGCTAACTATGGCTACACCTTC	CASGPGIANYGYTF
TRBV21-1	NA	TRBJ1-1	NA	TGTGCCAGCAGGGGGGGAAACACTGAAGCTTTCTTT	CASRGGNTEAFF
TRBV5-4	TRBD2	TRBJ2-1	NA	TGTGCCAGCAGCTTCGGCGGGGGGGCTTCCTACAATGAGCAGTTCTTC	CASSFGGGASYNEQFF
TRBV18	NA	TRBJ2-4	once	TGTGCCAGCTCCGTTACTCTAGCCAAAAACATTCAGTACTTC	CASSVTLAKNIQYF
TRBV10-2	NA	TRBJ2-5	NA	TGCGCCAGCAGTCGAAATCGGGGGGAGACCCAGTACTTC	CASSRNRGETQYF
TRBV19	TRBD2	TRBJ2-2	NA	TGTGCCAGTAGACTTAGCGGGGGGGCGCACACCGGGGAGCTGTTTTTT	CASRLSGGAHTGELFF
TRBV5-1	NA	TRBJ2-5	NA	TGCGCCAGCAGCTTTCAGGGAGGTAGGGAGACCCAGTACTTC	CASSFQGGRETQYF
TRBV7-9	TRBD1	TRBJ1-4	NA	TGTGCCAGCAGCGCCGCAGACAGGGGTGCTGAAAAACTGTTTTTT	CASSAADRGAEKLFF
TRBV9	NA	TRBJ2-7	NA	TGTGCCAGCAGCGTCGGGTTGGATGGAGAGCAGTACTTC	CASSVGLDGEQYF
TRBV27	NA	TRBJ1-2	NA	TGTGCCAGCAGTTTCAGAGGGAGCTACTATGGCTACACCTTC	CASSFRGSYYGYTF
TRBV5-1	TRBD2	TRBJ2-3	NA	TGCGCCAGCAGCTTGGGCCCCAAGACTAGCGGGGACGTTACAGATACGCAGTATTTT	CASSLGPKTSGDVTDTQYF
TRBV6-1	NA	TRBJ2-3	NA	TGTGCCAGCAGTGACGTGGGGGGGCTCACAGATACGCAGTATTTT	CASSDVGGLTDTQYF
TRBV25-1	NA	TRBJ1-3	NA	TGTGCCAGCAGTGAATTAAGGGGCACTCTCTCTGGAAACACCATATATTTT	CASSELRGTLSGNTIYF
TRBV7-9	NA	TRBJ1-2	NA	TGTGCCAGCAGGAGACAGGATTATGGCTACACCTTC	CASRRQDYGYTF
TRBV6-5	NA	TRBJ2-7	NA	TGTGCCAGCACCCCACCGGGGTTCTCCTACGAGCAGTACTTC	CASTPPGFSYEQYF
TRBV5-6	NA	TRBJ2-3	NA	TGTGCCAGCAGCACCCGACAGGCGCGGGATACGCAGTATTTT	CASSTRQARDTQYF
TRBV19	NA	TRBJ2-6	NA	TGTGCCAGTAGCTATACAAGGAGCTCTTATGGGGCCAACGTCCTGACTTTC	CASSYTRSSYGANVLTF
TRBV27	TRBD2	TRBJ2-2	NA	TGTGCCAGCAGTCTTGGACTAGCGGGCACCGGGGAGCTGTTTTTT	CASSLGLAGTGELFF
TRBV23-1	TRBD2	TRBJ2-5	NA	TGCGCCAGCAGTCAATCGGGACTAGCGGGCCAAGAGACCCAGTACTTC	CASSQSGLAGQETQYF
TRBV9	NA	TRBJ2-7	NA	TGTGCCAGCAGCGTCAACAGGGTTGACTACGAGCAGTACTTC	CASSVNRVDYEQYF
TRBV6-6	NA	TRBJ1-4	few	TGTGCCAGCAAAACAGGGTATGAAAAACTGTTTTTT	CASKTGYEKLFF
TRBV5-6	NA	TRBJ2-1	NA	TGTGCCAGCAGGCGGGCCTCCGGGAATGAGCAGTTCTTC	CASRRASGNEQFF
TRBV5-4	TRBD1	TRBJ2-1	NA	TGTGCCAGCAGCTCCACCCAGGGGGCGCGTGTCAATGAGCAGTTCTTC	CASSSTQGARVNEQFF
TRBV19	NA	TRBJ2-1	once	TGTGCCAGTAGTATAGACTCGGGTGAGCAGTTCTTC	CASSIDSGEQFF
TRBV18	TRBD1	TRBJ2-7	NA	TGTGCCAGCTCACTCGGGACAGGCACCTACGAGCAGTACTTC	CASSLGTGTYEQYF
TRBV7-9	TRBD1	TRBJ2-2	NA	TGTGCCAGCCAAGGGAGGCCGGGACAGGGATACGCGAACACCGGGGAGCTGTTTTTT	CASQGRPGQGYANTGELFF
TRBV29-1	TRBD2	TRBJ2-1	once	TGCAGCGCCGTCGGGGGGGCTAGCGTGGTATACAATGAGCAGTTCTTC	CSAVGGASVVYNEQFF
TRBV5-4	TRBD2	TRBJ2-3	NA	TGTGCCAGCAGCCCGGGGACTAGCGGGACTACAGATACGCAGTATTTT	CASSPGTSGTTDTQYF
TRBV19	TRBD2	TRBJ2-5	NA	TGTGCCAGTAGTCCCAAGCGGGGGCGGGGAGAGACCCAGTACTTC	CASSPKRGRGETQYF
TRBV5-6	NA	TRBJ2-1	NA	TGTGCCAGCAGCCTGGGACTTCCAATCAATGAGCAGTTCTTC	CASSLGLPINEQFF
TRBV27	NA	TRBJ2-7	once	TGTGCCAGCAGTTTATCGCTGGGACACCCCTACGAGCAGTACTTC	CASSLSLGHPYEQYF
TRBV6-1	TRBD1	TRBJ2-2	NA	TGTGCCAGCAGTGCCGGGACAGGGGGCGGAACCGGGGAGCTGTTTTTT	CASSAGTGGGTGELFF
TRBV4-1	NA	TRBJ2-3	NA	TGCGCCAGCAGCCAAGATCGGGAACGGCGCACAGATACGCAGTATTTT	CASSQDRERRTDTQYF
TRBV7-3	TRBD2	TRBJ2-1	NA	TGTGCCAGCAGCTTATGGGCTAGCGGGGATTACAATGAGCAGTTCTTC	CASSLWASGDYNEQFF
TRBV19	TRBD1	TRBJ2-1	NA	TGTGCCAGTAAGGGGACAGGGGCACTCAATGAGCAGTTCTTC	CASKGTGALNEQFF